The entry below gives a single T cell receptor (beta chain) sequence along with its context. The data were taken from a study of metastatic and nonmetastatic thyroid tumors. The length of the CDR3 is 17 residues. CDR1 is KGHDR, CDR2 SFDVKD, per germline. Trimming removed 1 base from V and 4 bases from J; junction bases left unmatched: 9. Authors' processing steps: Differences in CDR3 between clinicopathological groups were drawn on to build a classifier intended to discriminate distant-metastatic papillary thyroid cancer patients. TCRdb re-called clones from the PCR reads using MiXCR. TCRdb, rather than the study authors, made the V and J calls. The sample lists tens of thousands of clones; approximately 12% were seen once. There were no patients who had received any treatment before thyroid surgery.

This clonotype originated in a female donor with papillary thyroid cancer or a benign thyroid nodule (not recorded which). Some clones in this sample may be carry-over from other donors' samples. Sequenced material: blood. The V and J genes are TRBV24-1 and TRBJ1-2; 9 positions agree with TRBD1. The CDR3 DNA is TGTGCCACCAGTGATTTAAGCCTGGGACAGGGCTTCTATGGCTACACCTTC. Its protein is CATSDLSLGQGFYGYTF.